The clone carrying this TCR beta chain appeared a few times. The target antigen is unknown. This entry belongs to a study of cytomegalovirus exposure and HLA in healthy donors. Overall study results and limits: TCR beta sequences reportedly predicted most subjects' HLA-A and HLA-B alleles accurately.

PCR employed 60 Vbeta and 13 Jbeta primers. Generated by immunoSEQ multiplex PCR, the TCRdb table keeps only in-frame clones and is missing some. The sample holds roughly 150,000 clones, around 75% seen once. The TCR comes from a male donor in good health and CMV-seronegative. The sample taken for sequencing was PBMCs.

CDR3: CASSLGGQAAYEQYF. In nucleotides, the CDR3 is TGTGCCAGCAGCTTAGGAGGACAGGCGGCCTACGAGCAGTACTTC. The V and J genes are TRBV7-6 and TRBJ2-7; 7 bases line up with TRBD1. Germline V gene lookup returns CDR1 SGHVS and CDR2 FNYEAQ. The CDR3 covers 15 residues. With V trimmed by 1 base and J by 2 bases, 5 bases remained unmatched.